This TCR beta chain was captured by sequencing in a study of T cell changes during pregnancy in multiple sclerosis. The V gene lost 7 bases and the J gene lost 4 bases, with 10 bases spanning the gap. The CDR3 spans 13 residues. CDR1 is SNHLY and CDR2 is FYNNEI in the germline V gene. Generated by immunoSEQ multiplex PCR, the TCRdb table keeps only in-frame clones and is missing some. The table has around 42,000 clones, approximately 91% seen once. The chain is built from TRBV2 and TRBJ2-2; perhaps TRBD2 as D (5 bases). The receptor was isolated from a female donor in good health, enrolled as a control in a pregnancy study. The source material was CD4+ T cells from peripheral blood mononuclear cells, sampled in the second trimester of pregnancy. The DNA of the CDR3 is TGTGCCAGCACTTCCCGGGGCACCGGGGAGCTGTTTTTT. Translating gives CASTSRGTGELFF.